Below are 9 T cell receptor beta chains sequenced from a single sample in a study of cytomegalovirus exposure and HLA in healthy donors. In the PCR, 60 Vbeta and 13 Jbeta primers were used. Profiled with immunoSEQ multiplex PCR; TCRdb holds only in-frame clones, not every one. The sample carries around 70,000 clones, roughly 81% recorded once. Sequencing was performed on PBMCs. These receptors were taken from a human donor in good health.

This chain joins TRBV5-4 and TRBJ2-7; 9 bases are shared with TRBD1. Trimming took 4 bases from V and 7 from J; bases not matched to a gene: 12. Per the germline V gene, CDR1 is SGHNT and CDR2 is YYREEE (reference sequence). CDR3 size: 15 residues. CDR3 bases: TGTGCCAGCAGCCGAACAGGGGGCTCATTGGGAGAGCAGTACTTC. It encodes CASSRTGGSLGEQYF.

V gene TRBV18 combines with J gene TRBJ2-2; 9 nucleotides line up with TRBD2. V lost 3 bases, J lost 4 bases, and 6 bases stayed unmatched. CDR3 size: 16 residues. The germline V gene encodes CDR1 KGHSH and CDR2 LQKENI. The CDR3 nucleotides are TGTGCCAGCTCACCCCTAGCGGGAATGAGCACCGGGGAGCTGTTTTTT. Protein: CASSPLAGMSTGELFF. The full variable domain, completed using reference TRBV18 and TRBJ2-2, is NAGVMQNPRHLVRRRGQEARLRCSPMKGHSHVYWYRQLPEEGLKFMVYLQKENIIDESGMPKERFSAEFPKEGPSILRIQQVVRGDSAAYFCASSPLAGMSTGELFFGEGSRLTVL.

The rearrangement joins TRBV5-1 to TRBJ2-1, with TRBD1 matching 10 bases. J gave up 8 bases and V 4 bases, and 6 bases lay outside the gene matches. The CDR3 has 14 residues. Looked up from germline, CDR1 is SGHRS and CDR2 is YFSETQ. For the CDR3, the DNA is TGCGCCAGCAGCCTGGACAGGGGGGTCTATGAGCAGTTCTTC. Its translation: CASSLDRGVYEQFF.

The chain uses TRBV28 and TRBJ2-5; D is ambiguous. Trimming left V 6 bases short and J 5 bases short, with 13 bases between. This CDR3 comprises 13 residues. Looked up from germline, CDR1 is MDHEN and CDR2 is SYDVKM. The DNA for the CDR3 is TGTGCCAGCAGCCTGGAGCGCCTGGAGACCCAGTACTTC. It codes for CASSLERLETQYF.

The chain links TRBV5-1 to TRBJ1-6; D is unresolved. Germline CDR1 SGHRS, CDR2 YFSETQ. The V end was cut by 5 bases, the J end by 1 base, with 7 bases between. This CDR3 comprises 14 residues. The CDR3 DNA reads as TGCGCCAGCAGTCGGGATTCCTATAATTCACCCCTCCACTTT. This codes for CASSRDSYNSPLHF.

This clone was picked up a small number of times. The chain recombines TRBV19 with TRBJ1-1; D call uncertain. The CDR3 covers 13 residues. Germline V gene data show CDR1 as LNHDA and CDR2 as SQIVND (reference sequence). V dropped 7 bases and J dropped 1 base, with 10 bases sitting between them. CDR3 DNA: TGTGCCAGTAAGGACTTGGGGAACACTGAAGCTTTCTTT. Its translation: CASKDLGNTEAFF.

This chain links TRBV6-5 with TRBJ1-1; maybe TRBD1 (6 bases). CDR3 size: 14 residues. Germline lookup yields CDR1 MNHEY and CDR2 SVGAGI. V was cut by 2 bases and J by 5 bases, with 12 bases left in between. The CDR3 spells CASSYRDMGTEAFF. The CDR3, as DNA: TGTGCCAGCAGTTACCGGGACATGGGTACTGAAGCTTTCTTT.

This sequence joins TRBV6-5 and TRBJ2-5; weak D call: TRBD1 (5 bases). The J call may be faulty, since TRBJ2-7 better matches the DNA end. Per germline, CDR1 MNHEY and CDR2 SVGAGI. The CDR3 runs 15 residues. This CDR3 is CASSYSRRASDEQYF. The CDR3 DNA sequence: TGTGCCAGCAGTTACTCTCGCAGGGCCTCGGACGAGCAGTACTTC.

The chain recombines TRBV14 with TRBJ1-2; D not certain. Trimming took off 3 bases at V and 7 bases at J, with 9 bases between the two ends. The CDR3 has 12 amino acids. Germline V gene sequence: CDR1 SGHDN, CDR2 FVKESK. CDR3: CASSQSRAGYTF. CDR3 sequence (DNA): TGTGCCAGCAGCCAGTCAAGAGCTGGCTACACCTTC.